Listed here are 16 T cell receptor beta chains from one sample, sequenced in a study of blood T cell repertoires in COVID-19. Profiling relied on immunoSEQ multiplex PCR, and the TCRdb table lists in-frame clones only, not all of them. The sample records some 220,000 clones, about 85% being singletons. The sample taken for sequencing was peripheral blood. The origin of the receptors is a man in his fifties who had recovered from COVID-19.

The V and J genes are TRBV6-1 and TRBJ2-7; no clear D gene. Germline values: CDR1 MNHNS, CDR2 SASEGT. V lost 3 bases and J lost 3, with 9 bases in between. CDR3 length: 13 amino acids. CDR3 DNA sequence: TGTGCCAGCAGTGAGTCCACATTCTACGAGCAGTACTTC. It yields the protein CASSESTFYEQYF.

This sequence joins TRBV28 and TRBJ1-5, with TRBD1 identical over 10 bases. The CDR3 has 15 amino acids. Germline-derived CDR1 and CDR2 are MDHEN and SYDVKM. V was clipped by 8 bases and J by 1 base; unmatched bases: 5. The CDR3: CASGTGVASNQPQHF. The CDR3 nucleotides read TGTGCCAGCGGGACAGGGGTAGCAAGCAATCAGCCCCAGCATTTT.

The CDR3 region has the DNA TGTGCCAGTAGTATACGGGACAGGATGGAGACCCAGTACTTC. Its translation: CASSIRDRMETQYF. The rearrangement uses TRBV19 and TRBJ2-5; 8 bases align to TRBD1. This CDR3 is built from 14 residues. The germline V gene has CDR1 LNHDA and CDR2 SQIVND (reference sequence). With V trimmed by 2 bases and J by 5 bases, 4 bases remained unmatched.

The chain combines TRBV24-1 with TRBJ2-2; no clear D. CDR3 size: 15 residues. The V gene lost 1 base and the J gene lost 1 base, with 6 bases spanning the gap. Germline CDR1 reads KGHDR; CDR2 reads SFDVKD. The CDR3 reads CATSDFYRNTGELFF. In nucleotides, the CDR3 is TGTGCCACCAGTGATTTTTACAGGAACACCGGGGAGCTGTTTTTT.

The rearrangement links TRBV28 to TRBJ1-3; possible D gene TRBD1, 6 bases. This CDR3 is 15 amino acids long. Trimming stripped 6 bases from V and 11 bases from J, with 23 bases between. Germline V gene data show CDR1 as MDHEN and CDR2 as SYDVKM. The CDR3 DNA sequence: TGTGCCAGCAGCTCCCCGCCCACACAGGGTTCGGCCATATATTTT. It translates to CASSSPPTQGSAIYF.

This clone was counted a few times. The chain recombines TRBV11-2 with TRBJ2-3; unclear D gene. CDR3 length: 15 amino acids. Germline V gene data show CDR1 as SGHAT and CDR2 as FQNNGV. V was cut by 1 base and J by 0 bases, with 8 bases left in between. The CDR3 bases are TGTGCCAGCAGCTTAGCTGGCCTGAGCACAGATACGCAGTATTTT. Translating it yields CASSLAGLSTDTQYF. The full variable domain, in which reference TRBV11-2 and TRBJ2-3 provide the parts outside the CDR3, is EAGVAQSPRYKIIEKRQSVAFWCNPISGHATLYWYQQILGQGPKLLIQFQNNGVVDDSQLPKDRFSAERLKGVDSTLKIQPAKLEDSAVYLCASSLAGLSTDTQYFGPGTRLTVL.

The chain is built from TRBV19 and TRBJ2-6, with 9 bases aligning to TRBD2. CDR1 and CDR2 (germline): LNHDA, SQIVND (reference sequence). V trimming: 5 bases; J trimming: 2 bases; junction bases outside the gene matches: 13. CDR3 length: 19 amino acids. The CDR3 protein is CASSSLASGRWAGANVLTF. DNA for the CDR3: TGTGCCAGTAGTTCTCTAGCCAGCGGGAGGTGGGCTGGGGCCAACGTCCTGACTTTC.

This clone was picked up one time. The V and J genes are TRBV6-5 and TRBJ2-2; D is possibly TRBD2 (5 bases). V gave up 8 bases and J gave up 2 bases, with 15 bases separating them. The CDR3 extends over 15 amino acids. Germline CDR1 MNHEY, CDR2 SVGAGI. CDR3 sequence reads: CASRMERINTGELFF. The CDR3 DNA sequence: TGTGCCAGCCGCATGGAGCGGATCAACACCGGGGAGCTGTTTTTT.

DNA of the CDR3: TGTGCCAGCAGTTTAATACAGGGTAACTACGAGCAGTACTTC. Protein sequence: CASSLIQGNYEQYF. This chain connects TRBV28 to TRBJ2-7, with D possibly being TRBD1 (6 bases). The V end lost 2 bases, the J end lost 3 bases, and 11 bases lay between the germline ends. Per the germline V gene, CDR1 is MDHEN and CDR2 is SYDVKM. The length of the CDR3 is 14 residues.

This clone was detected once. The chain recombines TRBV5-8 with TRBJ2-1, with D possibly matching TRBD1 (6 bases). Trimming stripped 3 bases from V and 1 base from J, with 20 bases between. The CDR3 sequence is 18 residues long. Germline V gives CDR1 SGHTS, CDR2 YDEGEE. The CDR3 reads CASSSGTLSWGSYNEQFF. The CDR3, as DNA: TGTGCCAGCAGCTCCGGGACACTCTCTTGGGGATCCTACAATGAGCAGTTCTTC.

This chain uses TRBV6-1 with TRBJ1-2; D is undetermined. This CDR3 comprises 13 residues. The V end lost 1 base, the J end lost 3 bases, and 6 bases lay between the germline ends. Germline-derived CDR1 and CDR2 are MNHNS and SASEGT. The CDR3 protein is CASSEGSYYGYTF. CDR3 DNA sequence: TGTGCCAGCAGTGAAGGGAGCTACTATGGCTACACCTTC.

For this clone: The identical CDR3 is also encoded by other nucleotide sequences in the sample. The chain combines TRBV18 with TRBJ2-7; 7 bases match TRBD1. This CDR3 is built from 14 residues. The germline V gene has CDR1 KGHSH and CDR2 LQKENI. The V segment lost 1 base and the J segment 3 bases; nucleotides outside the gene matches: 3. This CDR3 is CASSPRQGLYEQYF. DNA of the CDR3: TGTGCCAGCTCACCACGACAGGGCCTCTACGAGCAGTACTTC.

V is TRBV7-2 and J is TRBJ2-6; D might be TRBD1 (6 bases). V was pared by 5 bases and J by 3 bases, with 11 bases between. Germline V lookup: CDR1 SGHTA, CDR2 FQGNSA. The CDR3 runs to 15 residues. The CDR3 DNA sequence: TGTGCCAGCAGCCCACAGGGCGGTGGGGCCAACGTCCTGACTTTC. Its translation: CASSPQGGGANVLTF.

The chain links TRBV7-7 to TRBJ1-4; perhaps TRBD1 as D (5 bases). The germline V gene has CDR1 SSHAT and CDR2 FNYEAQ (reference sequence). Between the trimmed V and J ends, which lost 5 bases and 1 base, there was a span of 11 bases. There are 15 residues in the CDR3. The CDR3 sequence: CASSPGLITNEKLFF. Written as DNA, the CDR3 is TGTGCCAGCAGCCCGGGACTGATAACTAATGAAAAACTGTTTTTT.

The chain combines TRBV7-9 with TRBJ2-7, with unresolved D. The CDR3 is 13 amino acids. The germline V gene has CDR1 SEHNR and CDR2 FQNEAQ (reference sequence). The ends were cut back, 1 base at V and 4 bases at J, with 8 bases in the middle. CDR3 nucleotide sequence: TGTGCCAGCAGCTTAGTTACTGGTTACGAGCAGTACTTC. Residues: CASSLVTGYEQYF.

DNA for the CDR3: TGTGCCAGCTCTTTGAGTGGGCTCTCCTACGAGCAGTACTTC. Amino acid sequence: CASSLSGLSYEQYF. This sequence joins TRBV27 and TRBJ2-7; unclear D gene. Germline loops: CDR1 MNHEY, CDR2 SMNVEV (reference sequence). The CDR3 is 14 amino acids. V was trimmed by 8 bases and J by 0 bases, leaving 14 bases between them.